This entry describes one T cell receptor (beta chain). Per the study methods: Reference gene primer amplification yielded estimated nucleated cell counts. This table comes from immunoSEQ multiplex PCR, and its TCRdb copy is limited to in-frame clones, with some not included. The D gene and trimming were derived from the DNA, and the V and J assignments and clone size from that table. This table holds a few hundred thousand clones, 65% to 85% found once. This entry comes from a study of blood T cell repertoires in COVID-19. Study-wide context: COVID-19 samples collected from the United States, Italy and Spain covered acute and convalescent phases.

In terms of age and location, participants ranged from roughly 18 to 95 years and lived in about 25 US areas. Two negative PCRs, clearance, or symptom resolution had been documented for recovered Cohort 3 donors. Trimming pared 5 bases from V and 6 bases from J, leaving 9 bases between. CDR3 size: 12 residues. CDR1 is WSHSY, CDR2 SAAADI, per germline. The gene calls are TRBV10-2 and TRBJ2-3; D gene ambiguous. The sequencing input was PBMCs or T cells enriched from blood (not recorded which). This TCR came from a man aged 50 to 59 who had recovered from COVID-19. The chain's CDR3 is CASSPNRDTQYF. The CDR3 region has the DNA TGCGCCAGCAGTCCAAACCGGGATACGCAGTATTTT.